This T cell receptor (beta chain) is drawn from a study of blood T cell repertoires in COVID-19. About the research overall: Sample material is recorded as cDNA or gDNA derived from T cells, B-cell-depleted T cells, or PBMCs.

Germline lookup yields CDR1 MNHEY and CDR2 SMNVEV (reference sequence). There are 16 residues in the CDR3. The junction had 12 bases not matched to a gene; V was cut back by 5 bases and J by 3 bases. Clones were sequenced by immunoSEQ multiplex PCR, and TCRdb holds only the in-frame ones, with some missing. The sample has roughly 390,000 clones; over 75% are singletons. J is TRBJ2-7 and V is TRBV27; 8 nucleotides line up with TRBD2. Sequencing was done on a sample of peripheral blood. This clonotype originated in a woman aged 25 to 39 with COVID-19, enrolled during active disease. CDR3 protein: CASSRETSGGRYEQYF. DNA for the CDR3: TGTGCCAGCAGTCGCGAAACGAGCGGGGGCCGCTACGAGCAGTACTTC.